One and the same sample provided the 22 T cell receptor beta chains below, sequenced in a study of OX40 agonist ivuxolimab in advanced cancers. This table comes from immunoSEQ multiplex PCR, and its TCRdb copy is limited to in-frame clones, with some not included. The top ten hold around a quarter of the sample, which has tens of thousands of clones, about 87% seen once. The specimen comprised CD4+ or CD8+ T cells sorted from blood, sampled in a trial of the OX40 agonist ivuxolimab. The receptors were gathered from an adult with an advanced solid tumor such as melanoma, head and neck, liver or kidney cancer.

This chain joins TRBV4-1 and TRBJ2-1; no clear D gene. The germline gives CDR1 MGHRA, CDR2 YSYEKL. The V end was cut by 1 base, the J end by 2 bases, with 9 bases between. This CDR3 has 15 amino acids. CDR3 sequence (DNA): TGCGCCAGCAGCCAAGTCCCCCCGACCTACAATGAGCAGTTCTTC. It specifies CASSQVPPTYNEQFF.

CDR3: CASSKEVRSYEQYF. In DNA, the CDR3 is TGTGCCAGCAGCAAAGAGGTCCGTTCCTACGAGCAGTACTTC. This chain joins TRBV21-1 and TRBJ2-7. TRBV21-1 is deemed a pseudogene. The CDR3 sequence is 14 residues long.

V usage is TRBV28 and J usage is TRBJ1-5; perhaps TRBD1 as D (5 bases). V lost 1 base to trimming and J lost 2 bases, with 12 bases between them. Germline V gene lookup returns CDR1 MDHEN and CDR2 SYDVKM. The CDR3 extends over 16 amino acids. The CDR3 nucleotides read TGTGCCAGCAGTTTATCAGGCCAGGGAGGCAATCAGCCCCAGCATTTT. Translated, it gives CASSLSGQGGNQPQHF. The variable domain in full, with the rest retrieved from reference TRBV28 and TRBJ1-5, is DVKVTQSSRYLVKRTGEKVFLECVQDMDHENMFWYRQDPGLGLRLIYFSYDVKMKEKGDIPEGYSVSREKKERFSLILESASTNQTSMYLCASSLSGQGGNQPQHFGDGTRLSIL.

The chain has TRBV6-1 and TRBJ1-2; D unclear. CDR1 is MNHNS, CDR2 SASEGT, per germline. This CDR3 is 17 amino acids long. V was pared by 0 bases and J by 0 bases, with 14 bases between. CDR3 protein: CASSEAGPLGSNYGYTF. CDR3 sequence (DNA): TGTGCCAGCAGTGAAGCGGGCCCTTTGGGGTCTAACTATGGCTACACCTTC.

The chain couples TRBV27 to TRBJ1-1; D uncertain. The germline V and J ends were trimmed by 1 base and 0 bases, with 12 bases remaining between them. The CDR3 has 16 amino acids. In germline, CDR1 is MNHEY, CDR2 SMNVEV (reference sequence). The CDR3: CASSLYGVTVNTEAFF. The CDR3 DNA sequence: TGTGCCAGCAGTTTATATGGGGTGACGGTGAACACTGAAGCTTTCTTT.

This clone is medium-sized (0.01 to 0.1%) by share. CDR3 DNA sequence: TGTGCCAGCAGCTTACCACCCTACGAGCAGTACTTC. Protein sequence: CASSLPPYEQYF. The chain combines TRBV7-8 with TRBJ2-7; D unclear. This CDR3 is 12 amino acids long. Germline V gene sequence: CDR1 SGHVS, CDR2 FQNEAQ. The germline V and J ends were trimmed by 2 bases and 2 bases, with 4 bases remaining between them.

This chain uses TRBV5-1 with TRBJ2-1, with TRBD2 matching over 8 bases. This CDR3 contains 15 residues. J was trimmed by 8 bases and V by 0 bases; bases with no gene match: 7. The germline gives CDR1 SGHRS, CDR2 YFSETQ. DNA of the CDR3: TGCGCCAGCAGCTTGGAACGGCGGGAGGTCGATGAGCAGTTCTTC. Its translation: CASSLERREVDEQFF.

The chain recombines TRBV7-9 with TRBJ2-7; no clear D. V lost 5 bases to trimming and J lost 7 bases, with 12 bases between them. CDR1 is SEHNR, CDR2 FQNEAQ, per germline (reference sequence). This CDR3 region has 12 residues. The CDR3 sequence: CASSRMVTEQYF. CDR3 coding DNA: TGTGCCAGCAGCCGTATGGTGACAGAGCAGTACTTC.

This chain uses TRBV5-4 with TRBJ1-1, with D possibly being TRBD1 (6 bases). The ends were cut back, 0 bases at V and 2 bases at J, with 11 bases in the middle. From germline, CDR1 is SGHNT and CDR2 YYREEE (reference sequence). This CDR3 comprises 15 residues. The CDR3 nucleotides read TGTGCCAGCAGCTTGGAGGGCAGGGGTAACACTGAAGCTTTCTTT. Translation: CASSLEGRGNTEAFF.

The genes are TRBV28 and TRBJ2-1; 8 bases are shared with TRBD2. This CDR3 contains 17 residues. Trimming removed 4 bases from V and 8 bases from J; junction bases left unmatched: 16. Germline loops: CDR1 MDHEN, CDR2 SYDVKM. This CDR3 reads CASSSSDSGKTIYEQFF. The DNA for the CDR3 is TGTGCCAGCAGTTCTTCCGATAGCGGGAAGACGATCTATGAGCAGTTCTTC.

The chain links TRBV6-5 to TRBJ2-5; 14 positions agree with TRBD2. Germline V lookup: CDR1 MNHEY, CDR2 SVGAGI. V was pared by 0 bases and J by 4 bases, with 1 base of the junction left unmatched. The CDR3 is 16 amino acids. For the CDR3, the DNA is TGTGCCAGCAGTTACTCTGGACTAGCGGGAGGAGAGACCCAGTACTTC. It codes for CASSYSGLAGGETQYF.

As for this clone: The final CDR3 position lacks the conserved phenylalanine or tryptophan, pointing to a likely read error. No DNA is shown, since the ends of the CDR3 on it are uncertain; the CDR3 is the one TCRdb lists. The CDR3 loop is CASSPGQGAKTQYFQG. The genes are TRBV6-6 and TRBJ2-3; TRBD1 is the table's D call, not checked against the DNA. The V gene's germline CDR1 is MNHNY and CDR2 SVGAGI (reference sequence). The CDR3 length equals 16 residues, ends included.

CDR3 sequence: CASSLEAHSLTGKNDTQYF. CDR3 bases: TGTGCCAGCAGCTTAGAGGCCCATAGCTTGACTGGGAAAAATGATACCCAGTACTTC. V is TRBV11-2 and J is TRBJ2-5; D is ambiguous. The CDR3 is 19 residues long. Germline CDR1 is SGHAT and CDR2 is FQNNGV. Trimming stripped 0 bases from V and 8 bases from J, with 28 bases between.

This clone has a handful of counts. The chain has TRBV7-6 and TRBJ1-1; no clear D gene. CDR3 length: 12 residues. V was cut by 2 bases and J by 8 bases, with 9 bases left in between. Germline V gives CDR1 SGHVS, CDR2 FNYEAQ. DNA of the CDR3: TGTGCCAGCAGCTTAACGGACGGAGAAGCTTTCTTT. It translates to CASSLTDGEAFF.

The CDR3 sequence is CASSLGGIDGYTF. The CDR3 bases are TGCGCCAGCAGCTTGGGAGGGATTGACGGCTACACCTTC. The J gene is TRBJ1-2, the V gene TRBV5-1; D is ambiguous. V lost 0 bases, J lost 8 bases, and 11 bases lay in between. CDR1 and CDR2 (germline): SGHRS, YFSETQ. This CDR3 comprises 13 residues.

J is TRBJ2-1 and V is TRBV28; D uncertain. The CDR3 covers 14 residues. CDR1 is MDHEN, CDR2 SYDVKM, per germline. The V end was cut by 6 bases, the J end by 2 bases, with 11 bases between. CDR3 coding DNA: TGTGCCAGCAGAAGTAGGTATACCTACAATGAGCAGTTCTTC. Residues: CASRSRYTYNEQFF.

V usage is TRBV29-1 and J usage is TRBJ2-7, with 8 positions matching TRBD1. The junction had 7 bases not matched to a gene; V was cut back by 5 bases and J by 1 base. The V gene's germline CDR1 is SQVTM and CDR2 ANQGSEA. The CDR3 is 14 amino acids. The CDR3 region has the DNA TGCAGCGTTCAGGGGTGGACAGGGTCCTACGAGCAGTACTTC. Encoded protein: CSVQGWTGSYEQYF.

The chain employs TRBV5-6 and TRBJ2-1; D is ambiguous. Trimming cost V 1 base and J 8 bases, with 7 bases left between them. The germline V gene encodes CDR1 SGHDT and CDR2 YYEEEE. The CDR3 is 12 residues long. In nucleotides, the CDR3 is TGTGCCAGCAGCTTGATCGATGATGAGCAGTTCTTC. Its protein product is CASSLIDDEQFF.

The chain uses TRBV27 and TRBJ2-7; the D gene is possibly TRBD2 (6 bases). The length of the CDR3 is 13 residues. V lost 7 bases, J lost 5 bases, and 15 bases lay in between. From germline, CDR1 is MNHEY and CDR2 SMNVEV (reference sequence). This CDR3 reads CASKFPGVNEQYF. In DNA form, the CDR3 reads TGTGCCAGCAAATTTCCGGGGGTAAACGAGCAGTACTTC.

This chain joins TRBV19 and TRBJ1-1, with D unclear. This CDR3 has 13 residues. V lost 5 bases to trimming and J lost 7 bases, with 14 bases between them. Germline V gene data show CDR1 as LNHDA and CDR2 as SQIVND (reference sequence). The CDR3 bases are TGTGCCAGTAGTCGGGCTGCGGGAAATGAAGCTTTCTTT. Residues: CASSRAAGNEAFF.

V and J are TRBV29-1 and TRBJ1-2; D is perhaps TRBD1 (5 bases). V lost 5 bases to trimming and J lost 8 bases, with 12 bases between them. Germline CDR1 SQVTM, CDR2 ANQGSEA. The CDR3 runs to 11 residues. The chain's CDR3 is CSVSGPDGYTF. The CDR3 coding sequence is TGCAGCGTTTCGGGACCTGACGGCTACACCTTC.

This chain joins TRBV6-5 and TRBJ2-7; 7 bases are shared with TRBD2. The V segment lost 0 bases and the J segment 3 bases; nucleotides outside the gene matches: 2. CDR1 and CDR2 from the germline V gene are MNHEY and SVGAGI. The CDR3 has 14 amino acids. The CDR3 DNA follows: TGTGCCAGCAGTTACTCGAGCGGGAACTACGAGCAGTACTTC. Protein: CASSYSSGNYEQYF.